These 30 T cell receptor beta chains came from one sample sequenced in a study of tumor-infiltrating lymphocytes in primary liver carcinoma. For blood RNA, unsorted whole blood served as the source, and germline DNA was extracted too. TCR beta cDNA came from roughly 550 ng total RNA, primed with a constant-region primer. Employing slightly modified ARM-PCR, three nested multiplex PCR rounds were run, and these gave rise to the TCR beta libraries. Investigators reported that the first two PCR rounds, at 10 cycles each, used TRBV1-TRBV30 forward primers with a C-beta reverse primer. TCRdb fed the multiplex PCR reads into MiXCR, producing one record per CDR3 protein. The sample lists approximately 300,000 distinct CDR3 sequences; 60% to 80% were seen once. Sequenced: peripheral blood. The origin of the receptors is a middle-aged man with primary liver carcinoma and hepatitis B virus infection.

This clonotype turned up a few times. The junction departs from germline at one end; a sequencing error may be responsible. The chain joins TRBV6-5 to TRBJ1-5, with 9 bases aligning to TRBD1. The CDR3 totals 18 residues. Germline CDR1 is MNHEY and CDR2 is SVGAGI. This chain's CDR3 is CASSPLDRGVYSNQPRHF. The DNA of the CDR3 is TGCGCCAGCAGCCCGTTGGACAGGGGAGTTTATAGCAATCAGCCCCGGCATTTT.

The sample holds a few counts of this clonotype. As the CDR3 is not closed by the conserved phenylalanine or tryptophan, this likely results from a read error. The V call is TRBV5-5, the J call TRBJ2-5; TRBD1 matches at 9 bases. Trimming at V came to 4 bases and at J to 4 bases, leaving 5 bases not matched to a gene. CDR3 length: 14 residues. Germline V lookup: CDR1 SGHKS, CDR2 YYEKEE (reference sequence). The CDR3 region is CASSPQGAGETQYL. The CDR3 nucleotides read TGTGCCAGCAGCCCACAGGGGGCAGGAGAGACCCAGTACCTC.

For this clonotype: One junction end disagrees with the germline gene, perhaps due to a read error. The gene calls are TRBV12-3 or TRBV12-4 and TRBJ2-1; 7 positions match TRBD2. The CDR3 sequence is 14 residues long. CDR3 loop: CASSPSGRYNELFF. CDR3 DNA sequence: TGTGCCAGCAGTCCTAGCGGCAGATACAATGAGCTGTTCTTC.

As regards this clonotype: The conserved closing phenylalanine or tryptophan is absent in this CDR3, likely reflecting a read error. No DNA is shown, since the ends of the CDR3 on it are uncertain; the CDR3 is the one TCRdb lists. The chain is built from TRBV29-1 and TRBJ1-2; TRBD1 was called by the table and not checked on the DNA. Germline V lookup: CDR1 SQVTM, CDR2 ANQGSEA. With termini counted, the CDR3 has 12 amino acids. CDR3: CSTRDTIYGYTI.

On this clonotype itself: This may stem from a read error, because a much larger clone lies one nucleotide away. This sequence joins TRBV6-5 and TRBJ2-7, with 7 bases that match TRBD2. Germline CDR1 reads MNHEY; CDR2 reads SVGAGI. This CDR3 is 15 amino acids long. As DNA, the CDR3 is TGTGTCAGCAGTCTCACCGGGACTAACTCCTACGAGCAGTACTTC. This sequence encodes CVSSLTGTNSYEQYF.

This clonotype was seen just once. This may be a read error, as it is one base from a much larger clone. V and J are TRBV6-6 and TRBJ2-1; D uncertain. CDR1 and CDR2 from the germline V gene are MNHNY and SVGAGI (reference sequence). V gave up 5 bases and J gave up 8 bases, with 10 bases separating them. The CDR3 totals 12 residues. This CDR3 reads CASSLIGDEQFF. CDR3 in DNA: TGTGCCAGCAGTCTGATTGGTGATGAGCAGTTCTTC.

The gene calls are TRBV30 and TRBJ2-7; D is perhaps TRBD1 (5 bases). Germline-derived CDR1 and CDR2 are GTSNPN and SVGIG (reference sequence). Trimming took off 2 bases at V and 6 bases at J, with 14 bases between the two ends. The CDR3 contains 13 residues. CDR3 region: CAWSKRAQGEQYF. The CDR3 DNA sequence: TGTGCCTGGAGTAAAAGGGCTCAGGGCGAGCAGTACTTC.

The CDR3 is CAWSGPGKDRGHGYTF. The CDR3 nucleotides read TGTGCCTGGAGTGGGCCAGGGAAGGACAGGGGGCATGGCTACACCTTC. The rearrangement uses TRBV30 and TRBJ1-2; 11 nucleotides align to TRBD1. The germline V gene encodes CDR1 GTSNPN and CDR2 SVGIG (reference sequence). This CDR3 is built from 16 residues. With 1 base clipped from V and 6 bases from J, the junction kept 10 bases outside the gene matches.

The chain has TRBV10-3 and TRBJ1-2; 8 nucleotides agree with TRBD1. After removal of 10 bases from V and 9 bases from J, the junction contained 10 bases not matched to a gene. The CDR3 is 12 residues long. Germline lookup yields CDR1 ENHRY and CDR2 SYGVKD. The CDR3 DNA sequence: TGTGCCACCGAGACAGGGGAAAGGCGCTACACCTTC. Protein product: CATETGERRYTF.

Notes on this clonotype: A much larger clone differs from this one at a single base, so this may be a read error. V usage is TRBV6-1 and J usage is TRBJ1-4; TRBD1 matches 7 bases. CDR1 and CDR2 (germline): MNHNS, SASEGT. The CDR3 extends over 14 amino acids. CDR3 amino acids: CASSELTGNGKLFF. Written as DNA, the CDR3 is TGTGCCAGCAGTGAACTGACAGGGAATGGAAAACTGTTTTTT.

This clonotype was seen ten or more times. CDR3 coding DNA: TGCGCCAGCAGCTTGGGACTAGCGGGAGAGGAGTTCTTC. It encodes CASSLGLAGEEFF. The genes are TRBV5-1 and TRBJ2-1; 12 bases align to TRBD2. Germline CDR1 SGHRS, CDR2 YFSETQ. The CDR3 runs 13 residues. With V trimmed by 0 bases and J by 14 bases, 3 bases remained unmatched.

On this clonotype itself: A read error may produce the germline difference seen at one junction end. The chain has TRBV11-2 and TRBJ2-7; TRBD1 might be the D (6 bases). Germline assignment: CDR1 SGHAT and CDR2 FQNNGV. The length of the CDR3 is 12 residues. CDR3: CSSSIQGVELYF. Written as DNA, the CDR3 is TGTTCCAGCAGCATACAGGGTGTGGAGCTGTACTTC.

This clonotype was counted at least ten times. The rearrangement uses TRBV4-1 and TRBJ2-5; D is ambiguous. V lost 4 bases and J lost 0, with 6 bases in between. Germline assignment: CDR1 MGHRA and CDR2 YSYEKL. The CDR3 consists of 13 residues. The CDR3 region is CASSPQYQETQYF. The CDR3 DNA reads as TGCGCCAGCAGCCCCCAGTACCAAGAGACCCAGTACTTC.

V usage is TRBV28 and J usage is TRBJ1-1; 12 bases agree with TRBD1. J gave up 5 bases and V 9 bases, and 13 bases lay outside the gene matches. Germline CDR1 reads MDHEN; CDR2 reads SYDVKM. This CDR3 has 16 amino acids. The CDR3 loop is CASSIFGTGGWTEAFF. The DNA for the CDR3 is TGTGCCAGTAGTATCTTCGGGACAGGGGGCTGGACTGAAGCTTTCTTT. The whole variable domain, remainder taken from reference TRBV28 and TRBJ1-1, is DVKVTQSSRYLVKRTGEKVFLECVQDMDHENMFWYRQDPGLGLRLIYFSYDVKMKEKGDIPEGYSVSREKKERFSLILESASTNQTSMYLCASSIFGTGGWTEAFFGQGTRLTVV.

About this clonotype: The germline gene is not matched at one end of the junction; a read error may be the cause. The V and J genes are TRBV11-2 and TRBJ1-4, with no clear D. CDR3 size: 15 residues. Germline CDR1 is SGHAT and CDR2 is FQNNGV. The CDR3 nucleotides are TGTGCCAGCAGCTTAGAGGCCGCCGTGAATGAAAAACTAATTTTT. As protein: CASSLEAAVNEKLIF. Full variable domain (outside the CDR3, taken from reference TRBV11-2 and TRBJ1-4): EAGVAQSPRYKIIEKRQSVAFWCNPISGHATLYWYQQILGQGPKLLIQFQNNGVVDDSQLPKDRFSAERLKGVDSTLKIQPAKLEDSAVYLCASSLEAAVNEKLIFGSGTQLSVL.

This clonotype was detected ten times or more. The chain links TRBV4-3 to TRBJ1-4; D uncertain. Deletions cut 0 bases from V and 14 bases from J, with 16 bases between. Germline CDR1 is LGHNA and CDR2 is YSLEER. CDR3 length: 14 residues. CDR3 loop: CASSQDRIGLSLFF. The CDR3 DNA follows: TGCGCCAGCAGCCAAGATCGGATTGGTCTTTCCCTGTTTTTT.

In this sample, this clonotype turned up a few times. The V and J genes are TRBV5-1 and TRBJ2-1; 13 bases are shared with TRBD2. With V trimmed by 0 bases and J by 10 bases, 7 bases remained unmatched. Germline values: CDR1 SGHRS, CDR2 YFSETQ. The length of the CDR3 is 16 residues. The CDR3: CASSLEGLAGAGEQFF. The DNA of the CDR3 is TGCGCCAGCAGCTTGGAAGGACTAGCGGGAGCTGGCGAGCAGTTCTTC.

This sequence joins TRBV6-5 and TRBJ2-1; TRBD2 matches 10 bases. CDR1 is MNHEY, CDR2 SVGAGI, per germline. The CDR3 is made up of 17 amino acids. Unmatched junction bases numbered 13, after V lost 6 bases and J lost 5 bases. CDR3 region: CASRFQQLAGHHNEQFF. The DNA of the CDR3 is TGTGCCAGCAGATTTCAACAACTAGCGGGACATCACAATGAGCAGTTCTTC.

This clonotype was seen a few times. The chain is built from TRBV5-5 and TRBJ2-7, with unresolved D. The CDR3 sequence is 13 residues long. In germline, CDR1 is SGHKS, CDR2 YYEKEE (reference sequence). V lost 3 bases and J 2 bases, leaving 9 bases between the germline ends. The CDR3 sequence: CASSWTDTYEQYF. The CDR3, as DNA: TGTGCCAGCAGCTGGACCGACACCTACGAGCAGTACTTC.

On this clonotype: An end of the junction differs from the germline gene, which may be a read error. The V gene is TRBV11-2, the J gene TRBJ2-1; a weak D match, TRBD1 (6 bases). The length of the CDR3 is 11 residues. Germline loops: CDR1 SGHAT, CDR2 FQNNGV. The CDR3 reads CANSHRTEQFF. The CDR3, as DNA: TGTGCCAACAGCCACAGGACAGAACAGTTCTTC.

This clonotype was observed a single time. A much larger clone lies one base from this, so it may be a read error. The chain couples TRBV5-5 to TRBJ2-2; D is possibly TRBD2 (5 bases). Germline V gene data show CDR1 as SGHKS and CDR2 as YYEKEE (reference sequence). The CDR3 consists of 15 residues. CDR3 coding DNA: TGTGCCAGCAGCTTGTTGGAGGTGAACACCGGGGAGCTGCTTTTT. Amino acid sequence: CASSLLEVNTGELLF.

Details on this clonotype: This may come from a read error, since a much larger clone is one base off. In this CDR3 the conserved last residue, phenylalanine or tryptophan, is missing, so a read error is likely. The genes are TRBV14 and TRBJ2-1; no firm D call. CDR1 and CDR2 from the germline V gene are SGHDN and FVKESK. Trimming cost V 4 bases and J 1 base, with 11 bases left between them. The length of the CDR3 is 15 residues. Here the CDR3 reads CASSRALPSYNEQFS. The DNA of the CDR3 is TGTGCCAGCAGCCGGGCGCTTCCTTCCTACAATGAGCAGTTCTCC.

As regards this clonotype: A read error may be the cause here, since a much bigger clone is one base away. This chain connects TRBV6-1 to TRBJ2-2; 8 bases match TRBD2. CDR1 and CDR2 from the germline V gene are MNHNS and SASEGT. This CDR3 region has 13 residues. The CDR3 nucleotides read TGTACCAGCAGTGAATACCTCCGGGGGGGGCTGTTTTTT. It translates to CTSSEYLRGGLFF.

Notes on this clonotype: This sequence may be a read error, since a much larger clone differs from it by one base. This chain uses TRBV12-3 or TRBV12-4 with TRBJ2-5; 8 bases are shared with TRBD2. CDR3 size: 16 residues. The junction had 14 bases not matched to a gene; V was cut back by 6 bases and J by 5 bases. CDR3 nucleotide sequence: TGTGCCAGCAGCCCTCATTTACGGGAGGGCCTTGAGACCCAGTACTTC. Amino acids: CASSPHLREGLETQYF.

Of note for this clonotype: A read error may be the cause here, since a much bigger clone is one base away. The chain carries TRBV5-6 and TRBJ2-5; TRBD2 is a possible D gene (5 bases). The V end was cut by 4 bases, the J end by 5 bases, with 18 bases between. The CDR3 is 15 amino acids. CDR1 and CDR2 from the germline V gene are SGHDT and YYEEEE. CDR3 nucleotide sequence: TGTGCCAGCAGCAGACTACGGCTCGGCGGCGAGACCCAGTACTTC. Translated: CASSRLRLGGETQYF.

Details on this clonotype: The junction and the germline gene differ at one end; a read error may be behind it. CDR3 in amino acids: CVSSLLFRGLAGRTDTQYF. CDR3 DNA: TGTGTCAGCAGTTTACTATTTCGAGGGCTAGCGGGACGCACAGATACGCAGTATTTT. The chain joins TRBV12-3 or TRBV12-4 to TRBJ2-3, with 9 bases identical to TRBD2. The CDR3 loop spans 19 amino acids.

The chain combines TRBV6-5 with TRBJ2-1; 14 bases match TRBD2. This CDR3 is built from 16 residues. Germline values: CDR1 MNHEY, CDR2 SVGAGI. The CDR3 is CVSSYTIAGTSGRQFF. The DNA for the CDR3 is TGTGTCAGTAGTTACACAATAGCCGGGACTAGCGGGAGGCAGTTCTTC.

The rearrangement links TRBV25-1 to TRBJ2-7; perhaps TRBD2 as D (6 bases). This CDR3 contains 14 residues. V lost 4 bases and J 3 bases, leaving 13 bases between the germline ends. From germline, CDR1 is MGHDK and CDR2 SYGVNS. The CDR3 DNA sequence: TGTGCCAGCAGTGTCCCGGGACTGCGCTACGAGCAGTACTTC. Its protein product is CASSVPGLRYEQYF.

This clonotype was seen repeatedly, ten times or more. The gene calls are TRBV12-3 or TRBV12-4 and TRBJ2-1, with D tentatively TRBD2 (6 bases). The CDR3 is made up of 16 amino acids. The germline V and J ends were trimmed by 2 bases and 1 base, with 12 bases remaining between them. DNA for the CDR3: TGTGCCAGCAGTTTAATGGCGGGAAGATCCTACAATGAGCAGTTCTTC. As protein: CASSLMAGRSYNEQFF.

This clonotype came up a few times. One end of the junction does not line up with germline, which may come from a read error. The chain recombines TRBV4-2 with TRBJ2-4; 9 bases map to TRBD2. The CDR3 sequence is 16 residues long. Germline CDR1 is LGHNA and CDR2 is YNFKEQ. The CDR3 sequence: CASNQETGREGHIQYF. The CDR3 DNA is TGTGCCAGCAACCAAGAAACCGGGCGGGAGGGGCACATTCAGTACTTC.